In its sample, the clone carrying this T cell receptor beta chain was seen many times. What it binds is not known. This sample is drawn from a study of spatial heterogeneity in lung cancer. This sample's time point: sample taken at primary tumor resection. Study-wide findings and caveats: The study found that expanded intratumoral alpha and beta TCR counts tracked tumor mutation counts.

TCRdb independently ran MiXCR on the 5' RACE reads; one entry per CDR3 protein. The table includes 9,000 to 10,000 distinct CDR3 sequences, roughly 5.5% detected once. This CDR3 contains 17 residues. J lost 4 bases, V lost 5 bases, and 9 bases had no gene match. In germline, CDR1 is MNHEY, CDR2 SMNVEV (reference sequence). The source is a female donor with early-stage non-small cell lung cancer. Here the sequenced sample was lung tumor tissue, taken at surgery. This sequence joins TRBV27 and TRBJ2-5, with 14 bases matching TRBD2. The CDR3 region has the DNA TGTGCCAGCAGTCGGACTAGCGGGGGGAAATCCGGAGAGACCCAGTACTTC. This translates into CASSRTSGGKSGETQYF.